The 3 T cell receptor beta chains given below trace back to one sample, sequenced in a study of CD8 T cells in ankylosing spondylitis. In TCRdb, the 5' RACE reads were re-called with MiXCR into one record per CDR3 protein. The profile covers about 840,000 distinct CDR3 sequences, with over 9.5% appearing a single time and just over 0.5% taken by the ten largest. Study-level results: Ankylosing spondylitis blood appeared to carry a characteristic TCR beta motif of under ten highly homologous variants.

These receptors lack a known antigen. Sequences were obtained from blood, either unsorted or a sorted T cell fraction (not recorded which). Every receptor here comes from a male donor with ankylosing spondylitis.

This clonotype was seen more than once but under ten times. This chain links TRBV20-1 with TRBJ2-7; D gene unclear. There are 13 residues in the CDR3. CDR1 is DFQATT, CDR2 SNEGSKA, per germline (reference sequence). V was cut by 1 base and J by 4 bases, with 11 bases left in between. In DNA form, the CDR3 reads TGCAGTGCTAGAGTAAGGCTTCTATACGAGCAGTACTTC. This sequence encodes CSARVRLLYEQYF.

The chain is built from TRBV4-3 and TRBJ1-6, with D uncertain. The germline V gene encodes CDR1 LGHNA and CDR2 YSLEER. The CDR3 runs to 13 residues. Trimming cost V 0 bases and J 7 bases, with 4 bases left between them. The CDR3 here is CASSQDLNSPLHF. Written as DNA, the CDR3 is TGCGCCAGCAGCCAAGACCTGAATTCACCCCTCCACTTT.

The rearrangement links TRBV7-2 to TRBJ2-7; weak D call: TRBD1 (5 bases). The germline V gene has CDR1 SGHTA and CDR2 FQGNSA. The CDR3 runs 14 residues. Trimming stripped 2 bases from V and 5 bases from J, with 13 bases between. The CDR3 spells CASSLMAGNHEQYF. The CDR3 coding sequence is TGTGCCAGCAGCTTAATGGCAGGGAACCACGAGCAGTACTTC.